One and the same sample provided the 30 T cell receptor beta chains below, sequenced in a study of spatial heterogeneity in lung cancer. TCRdb reprocessed the 5' RACE reads via MiXCR and lists one record per CDR3 protein. The data hold fewer than 60,000 distinct CDR3 sequences, with more than 6.5% observed a single time. Documented time point: blood at routine non-recurrence follow-up after resection. Unsorted whole RNA samples from tumor, nontumor lung or frozen PBMC were sequenced. The sequencing used PBMCs, collected at follow-up. The receptor source for this set is a female donor with early-stage non-small cell lung cancer.

This clonotype came up many times. This sequence joins TRBV5-1 and TRBJ2-7; 9 positions agree with TRBD1. The CDR3 is made up of 13 amino acids. J was trimmed by 3 bases and V by 7 bases; bases with no gene match: 5. Germline CDR1 and CDR2: SGHRS and YFSETQ. CDR3 coding DNA: TGCGCCAGCCGGGGACAGGGATTCTACGAGCAGTACTTC. Its protein is CASRGQGFYEQYF.

This clonotype has a count of ten or more. The V and J genes are TRBV29-1 and TRBJ2-3, with 7 bases fitting TRBD1. This CDR3 contains 20 residues. With 1 base clipped from V and 1 base from J, the junction kept 20 bases outside the gene matches. Germline V gene data show CDR1 as SQVTM and CDR2 as ANQGSEA. The DNA for the CDR3 is TGCAGCGTTGAAGGCCCCCTTACCAGGACCAGACAGGGTGGCACAGATACGCAGTATTTT. This encodes CSVEGPLTRTRQGGTDTQYF.

This clonotype was counted a few times. The CDR3 DNA reads as TGTGCCAGCAGTTTCGGTGGCTCAATCGTTACGCAGTATTTT. This codes for CASSFGGSIVTQYF. The chain joins TRBV12-3 or TRBV12-4 to TRBJ2-3, with D unresolved. The CDR3 sequence is 14 residues long. Trimming pared 3 bases from V and 8 bases from J, leaving 15 bases between.

This clonotype has at least ten counts. V gene TRBV2 combines with J gene TRBJ2-1; no clear D. V lost 4 bases to trimming and J lost 9 bases, with 13 bases between them. CDR1 and CDR2 from the germline V gene are SNHLY and FYNNEI. CDR3 length: 13 residues. The CDR3 DNA sequence: TGTGCCAGCAGTGGAACCTCCCGACTTGAGCAGTTCTTC. The encoded protein is CASSGTSRLEQFF.

At least ten counts were recorded for this clonotype. The rearrangement links TRBV28 to TRBJ1-1; D is ambiguous. V lost 4 bases, J lost 1 base, and 16 bases lay in between. The CDR3 has 16 residues. The germline V gene has CDR1 MDHEN and CDR2 SYDVKM. CDR3: CASSSSLQLPNTEAFF. The CDR3 DNA is TGTGCCAGCAGTTCTTCATTACAGCTGCCGAACACTGAAGCTTTCTTT.

This clonotype was detected only a few times. This chain uses TRBV18 with TRBJ1-5; tentatively, D is TRBD1 (5 bases). Trimming stripped 2 bases from V and 2 bases from J, with 10 bases between. Germline values: CDR1 KGHSH, CDR2 LQKENI. The CDR3 totals 15 residues. The CDR3 reads CASSPVRVGNQPQHF. CDR3 nucleotides: TGTGCCAGCTCACCAGTCAGGGTTGGCAATCAGCCCCAGCATTTT.

This clonotype was detected a few times. The genes are TRBV6-6 and TRBJ1-4, with TRBD1 matching 10 bases. Germline assignment: CDR1 MNHNY and CDR2 SVGAGI (reference sequence). There are 18 residues in the CDR3. V was clipped by 7 bases and J by 3 bases; unmatched bases: 14. CDR3 coding DNA: TGTGCCAGCAACTCGGCCGGGACAGGGGTTACCCCTAATGAAAAACTGTTTTTT. Translating gives CASNSAGTGVTPNEKLFF.

This clonotype was recorded many times. The CDR3 DNA sequence: TGTGCCAGCAGGCCGAACTCTGGAAACACCATATATTTT. Protein: CASRPNSGNTIYF. This chain uses TRBV27 with TRBJ1-3; D is ambiguous. Between the trimmed V and J ends, which lost 6 bases and 0 bases, there was a span of 6 bases. Germline V lookup: CDR1 MNHEY, CDR2 SMNVEV (reference sequence). The CDR3 is 13 residues long.

This clonotype was detected ten times or more. The chain links TRBV3-1 to TRBJ1-6; 7 nucleotides match TRBD1. Per germline, CDR1 LGHDT and CDR2 YNNKEL (reference sequence). V was clipped by 6 bases and J by 5 bases; unmatched bases: 4. This CDR3 is 14 amino acids long. This CDR3 is CASRFGQDNSPLHF. The CDR3 DNA is TGTGCCAGCAGGTTCGGACAGGATAATTCACCCCTCCACTTT.

This chain links TRBV11-2 with TRBJ2-7, with a weak D call TRBD1 (6 bases). CDR1 is SGHAT and CDR2 is FQNNGV in the germline V gene. Trimming took off 5 bases at V and 3 bases at J, with 14 bases between the two ends. The CDR3 extends over 14 amino acids. The CDR3 protein is CASSLGQTLYEQYF. CDR3 bases: TGTGCCAGCAGCCTGGGACAAACACTCTACGAGCAGTACTTC. The full variable domain, its missing parts supplied by reference TRBV11-2 and TRBJ2-7, is EAGVAQSPRYKIIEKRQSVAFWCNPISGHATLYWYQQILGQGPKLLIQFQNNGVVDDSQLPKDRFSAERLKGVDSTLKIQPAKLEDSAVYLCASSLGQTLYEQYFGPGTRLTVT.

Only a few counts were recorded for this clonotype. The chain carries TRBV11-2 and TRBJ2-5, with 7 nucleotides matching TRBD2. From germline, CDR1 is SGHAT and CDR2 FQNNGV. This CDR3 has 20 residues. Trimming at V came to 0 bases and at J to 2 bases, leaving 18 bases not matched to a gene. The CDR3 is CASSLDGLGPGKRGQETQYF. DNA of the CDR3: TGTGCCAGCAGCTTAGATGGTTTGGGACCCGGGAAGCGGGGACAAGAGACCCAGTACTTC.

This clonotype was detected only a few times. J is TRBJ1-2 and V is TRBV6-1, with 10 bases that match TRBD1. Per the germline V gene, CDR1 is MNHNS and CDR2 is SASEGT. The CDR3 runs 13 residues. The ends lost 8 bases at V and 8 bases at J; junction bases unmatched: 8. DNA of the CDR3: TGTGCCAGCCACCCGGGACAGGGGATCGGCTACACCTTC. This sequence encodes CASHPGQGIGYTF.

This clonotype has just a few counts. The V call is TRBV11-3, the J call TRBJ1-6, with D unclear. The CDR3 contains 13 residues. Trimming removed 1 base at V and 7 bases at J, with 5 bases between. Germline-derived CDR1 and CDR2 are SGHNT and YENEEA. The CDR3 nucleotides read TGTGCCAGCAGCTTAGTGGAGAATTCACCCCTCCACTTT. Its protein is CASSLVENSPLHF. Drawing the rest from reference TRBV11-3 and TRBJ1-6, the complete variable domain is EAGVVQSPRYKIIEKKQPVAFWCNPISGHNTLYWYLQNLGQGPELLIRYENEEAVDDSQLPKDRFSAERLKGVDSTLKIQPAELGDSAVYLCASSLVENSPLHFGNGTRLTVT.

This clonotype was observed at least ten times. This chain links TRBV5-1 with TRBJ2-2; D remains ambiguous. The V gene's germline CDR1 is SGHRS and CDR2 YFSETQ. CDR3 length equals 14 residues. Trimming took off 0 bases at V and 8 bases at J, with 11 bases between the two ends. Here the CDR3 reads CASSLEGPPGELFF. Here the CDR3 DNA reads TGCGCCAGCAGCTTGGAAGGCCCTCCTGGGGAGCTGTTTTTT.

This clonotype was counted a few times. V is TRBV14 and J is TRBJ2-7; unclear D gene. Deletions cut 2 bases from V and 6 bases from J, with 8 bases between. Germline CDR1 reads SGHDN; CDR2 reads FVKESK. This CDR3 is built from 12 residues. The CDR3: CASSQPGVEQYF. Written as DNA, the CDR3 is TGTGCCAGCAGCCAACCCGGCGTCGAGCAGTACTTC.

The J gene is TRBJ1-3, the V gene TRBV24-1; possible D gene TRBD1, 6 bases. CDR1 is KGHDR, CDR2 SFDVKD, per germline. Deletions cut 3 bases from V and 5 bases from J, with 13 bases between. The CDR3 is made up of 15 amino acids. The CDR3 DNA reads TGTGCCACCAGTGATCGGAGAGGGGGTAGAAACACCATATATTTT. Translating gives CATSDRRGGRNTIYF.

This clonotype was seen only a few times. This chain connects TRBV3-1 to TRBJ1-1; unclear D gene. CDR3 length: 15 amino acids. Trimming stripped 2 bases from V and 1 base from J, with 11 bases between. Germline V lookup: CDR1 LGHDT, CDR2 YNNKEL (reference sequence). Written as DNA, the CDR3 is TGTGCCAGCAGCCAACCCCGACTCCCGAACACTGAAGCTTTCTTT. Protein: CASSQPRLPNTEAFF.

This clonotype was seen a handful of times. The rearrangement uses TRBV10-2 and TRBJ2-5; 8 bases line up with TRBD2. CDR1 is WSHSY, CDR2 SAAADI, per germline. V dropped 2 bases and J dropped 6; count of bases not matched to a gene: 5. The CDR3 has 14 amino acids. The CDR3 here is CASSELAGGQTQYF. In nucleotides, the CDR3 is TGCGCCAGCAGTGAGCTGGCGGGGGGACAGACCCAGTACTTC.

There are a few counts of this clonotype. The chain has TRBV6-2 or TRBV6-3 and TRBJ1-1; D remains ambiguous. V was trimmed by 6 bases and J by 7 bases, leaving 15 bases between them. Looked up from germline, CDR1 is MNHEY and CDR2 is SVGEGT. The CDR3 runs 13 residues. The CDR3 here is CASREITWDEAFF. The CDR3 bases are TGTGCCAGCAGAGAAATAACGTGGGATGAAGCTTTCTTT.

This clonotype was seen more than once but under ten times. The chain combines TRBV2 with TRBJ2-2; 7 positions match TRBD2. The V and J ends lost 5 bases and 0 bases, in that order; junction bases with no gene match: 3. In germline, CDR1 is SNHLY, CDR2 FYNNEI. This CDR3 comprises 15 residues. DNA of the CDR3: TGTGCCAGCAGTCCCGGGACTACGAACACCGGGGAGCTGTTTTTT. It specifies CASSPGTTNTGELFF.

This CDR3 reads CATSRTTGTNQPQHF. In DNA, the CDR3 is TGTGCCACCAGCAGAACGACAGGGACCAATCAGCCCCAGCATTTT. J is TRBJ1-5 and V is TRBV15; 7 bases align to TRBD1. CDR3 size: 15 residues. The V gene's germline CDR1 is LNHNV and CDR2 YYDKDF (reference sequence). V shed 2 bases, J shed 3 bases, and the junction held 4 bases outside the gene matches.

This clonotype was counted ten times or more. The chain is built from TRBV11-2 and TRBJ2-4; D might be TRBD1 (5 bases). The CDR3 contains 15 residues. Germline V gene data show CDR1 as SGHAT and CDR2 as FQNNGV. The V end lost 0 bases, the J end lost 8 bases, and 14 bases lay between the germline ends. The CDR3 protein is CASSLEGSLGDIQYF. Written as DNA, the CDR3 is TGTGCCAGCAGCTTAGAGGGCAGCCTAGGGGACATTCAGTACTTC.

This sequence joins TRBV24-1 and TRBJ2-2; TRBD1 matches at 7 bases. The CDR3 is 13 residues long. Trimming removed 9 bases from V and 2 bases from J; junction bases left unmatched: 2. Germline V gives CDR1 KGHDR, CDR2 SFDVKD. In DNA form, the CDR3 reads TGTGCCACCGGGGACAGCAACACCGGGGAGCTGTTTTTT. It encodes CATGDSNTGELFF.

This clonotype was seen repeatedly, ten times or more. The chain employs TRBV9 and TRBJ2-2; D is unresolved. CDR1 and CDR2 (germline): SGDLS, YYNGEE. Trimming shortened V by 0 bases and J by 5 bases, and 5 bases separated the two germline ends. The CDR3 sequence is 13 residues long. The CDR3 protein is CASSVVRTGELFF. CDR3 DNA sequence: TGTGCCAGCAGCGTAGTCAGGACCGGGGAGCTGTTTTTT.

This sequence joins TRBV7-2 and TRBJ2-6; D gene uncertain. The ends were cut back, 2 bases at V and 0 bases at J, with 11 bases in the middle. CDR1 and CDR2 (germline): SGHTA, FQGNSA. The CDR3 runs 17 residues. CDR3 DNA sequence: TGTGCCAGCAGCTTAAGGGCGGATAACTCTGGGGCCAACGTCCTGACTTTC. It specifies CASSLRADNSGANVLTF.

This clonotype was detected ten times or more. The rearrangement joins TRBV6-5 to TRBJ2-3; tentative D call: TRBD1 (5 bases). The CDR3 totals 18 residues. CDR1 and CDR2 (germline): MNHEY, SVGAGI. Trimming pared 7 bases from V and 1 base from J, leaving 24 bases between. CDR3 residues: CASTFTRVPGWGTDTQYF. The CDR3 DNA is TGTGCCAGCACCTTTACTCGAGTTCCAGGGTGGGGCACAGATACGCAGTATTTT.

The chain recombines TRBV15 with TRBJ2-5, with a possible D match to TRBD1 (6 bases). Trimming cost V 0 bases and J 3 bases, with 14 bases left between them. Germline V gives CDR1 LNHNV, CDR2 YYDKDF (reference sequence). The CDR3 runs 16 residues. Written as DNA, the CDR3 is TGTGCCACCAGCAGAGATGGTTCGACAGGCGAAGAGACCCAGTACTTC. It yields the protein CATSRDGSTGEETQYF.

This clonotype was found many times. The chain carries TRBV7-2 and TRBJ2-3; TRBD1 is a possible D gene (5 bases). Germline CDR1 and CDR2: SGHTA and FQGNSA. CDR3 length equals 16 residues. The V end lost 5 bases, the J end lost 0 bases, and 15 bases lay between the germline ends. The CDR3 DNA reads TGTGCCAGCAGCCTTACCGGACAACTTAGCACAGATACGCAGTATTTT. This encodes CASSLTGQLSTDTQYF.

The chain recombines TRBV7-9 with TRBJ2-7; 7 nucleotides match TRBD2. The CDR3 runs 15 residues. In germline, CDR1 is SEHNR, CDR2 FQNEAQ (reference sequence). Trimming at V came to 1 base and at J to 5 bases, leaving 8 bases not matched to a gene. This CDR3 is CASSLEGRGSDEQYF. The CDR3 DNA reads TGTGCCAGCAGCTTAGAAGGGCGGGGGAGCGACGAGCAGTACTTC.

This clonotype has a count of ten or more. The genes are TRBV28 and TRBJ2-2; D is unresolved. The CDR3 has 13 residues. The germline V gene encodes CDR1 MDHEN and CDR2 SYDVKM. Trimming left V 2 bases short and J 4 bases short, with 5 bases between. The chain's CDR3 is CASSLKTTGELFF. The CDR3 DNA reads as TGTGCCAGCAGTTTAAAAACCACCGGGGAGCTGTTTTTT.